These 32 T cell receptor beta chains were all obtained from the same sample, sequenced in a study of OX40 agonist ivuxolimab in advanced cancers. Libraries were prepared by immunoSEQ multiplex PCR; TCRdb keeps only in-frame clonotypes and omits some of them. Of 85,000 to 95,000 clones listed, about 91% are singletons. Material: CD4+ or CD8+ T cells sorted from blood, obtained in a trial of the OX40 agonist ivuxolimab. Receptors were obtained from an adult with an advanced solid tumor such as melanoma, head and neck, liver or kidney cancer.

The genes are TRBV9 and TRBJ2-4, with TRBD1 matching over 9 bases. Germline V gene data show CDR1 as SGDLS and CDR2 as YYNGEE. This CDR3 spans 14 amino acids. V was pared by 0 bases and J by 7 bases, with 2 bases of the junction left unmatched. CDR3 DNA sequence: TGTGCCAGCAGCGTAGAACAGGGGGCGAACATTCAGTACTTC. As protein: CASSVEQGANIQYF.

The CDR3 loop is CASSGRTGGNTEAFF. As DNA, the CDR3 is TGTGCCAGCAGTGGAAGGACAGGGGGGAACACTGAAGCTTTCTTT. The chain has TRBV25-1 and TRBJ1-1; 10 nucleotides agree with TRBD1. This CDR3 is built from 15 residues. CDR1 and CDR2 (germline): MGHDK, SYGVNS. Trimming removed 4 bases from V and 1 base from J; junction bases left unmatched: 3.

The chain is built from TRBV7-2 and TRBJ2-3; D not resolved. There are 13 residues in the CDR3. Germline V gene lookup returns CDR1 SGHTA and CDR2 FQGNSA. Trimming stripped 4 bases from V and 6 bases from J, with 11 bases between. The CDR3 DNA reads TGTGCCAGCAGCTCCCAACCACTGGATACGCAGTATTTT. It yields the protein CASSSQPLDTQYF.

This sequence joins TRBV4-3 and TRBJ1-2, with D possibly TRBD1 on 6 matching bases. The V and J ends lost 1 base and 3 bases respectively, with 9 bases between them. Germline CDR1 and CDR2: LGHNA and YSLEER. The CDR3 sequence is 14 residues long. The CDR3 DNA reads as TGCGCCAGCAGCCAAGCGTACAGGGACTATGGCTACACCTTC. Translation: CASSQAYRDYGYTF.

The rearrangement links TRBV18 to TRBJ2-7, with D possibly called TRBD1 or TRBD2 (6 bases each). Deletions cut 3 bases from V and 5 bases from J, with 8 bases between. The CDR3 extends over 12 amino acids. Germline V gene lookup returns CDR1 KGHSH and CDR2 LQKENI. The CDR3 nucleotides read TGTGCCAGCTCACCGGGGGGCCACGAGCAGTACTTC. It is translated as CASSPGGHEQYF.

On this clone itself: Within the sample, other DNA sequences also encode this same CDR3. The chain couples TRBV29-1 to TRBJ2-2, with D tentatively TRBD1 (6 bases). CDR1 and CDR2 (germline): SQVTM, ANQGSEA. The CDR3 totals 12 residues. V was trimmed by 6 bases and J by 6 bases, leaving 11 bases between them. This CDR3 reads CSVLGGPGELFF. For the CDR3, the DNA is TGCAGCGTCCTAGGGGGACCCGGGGAGCTGTTTTTT.

This clone was recorded only once. The V gene is TRBV5-4, the J gene TRBJ2-7; D is possibly TRBD2 (6 bases). Germline loops: CDR1 SGHNT, CDR2 YYREEE (reference sequence). V shed 2 bases and J shed 3 bases, with 12 bases lying between them. This CDR3 comprises 14 residues. The CDR3 bases are TGTGCCAGCAGCTTCTCCGGGAGAGACTACGAGCAGTACTTC. Protein product: CASSFSGRDYEQYF.

This sequence joins TRBV30 and TRBJ2-5; 7 bases are shared with TRBD1. Germline V gene data show CDR1 as GTSNPN and CDR2 as SVGIG (reference sequence). V dropped 2 bases and J dropped 2; count of bases not matched to a gene: 2. CDR3 length equals 13 residues. In DNA form, the CDR3 reads TGTGCCTGGAGTCAGGGGGTGCAAGAGACCCAGTACTTC. Translating gives CAWSQGVQETQYF.

The chain carries TRBV6-5 and TRBJ2-5; no definite D call. The CDR3 covers 14 residues. CDR1 is MNHEY, CDR2 SVGAGI, per germline. Trimming stripped 2 bases from V and 9 bases from J, with 16 bases between. The CDR3 DNA sequence: TGTGCCAGCAGTTACCGTCCGAAGGTCGAGGCCCAGTACTTC. Its translation is CASSYRPKVEAQYF.

The chain is built from TRBV19 and TRBJ1-5; TRBD1 matches 7 bases. This CDR3 contains 15 residues. The germline CDR1 and CDR2 sequences are LNHDA and SQIVND (reference sequence). V trimming: 6 bases; J trimming: 2 bases; junction bases outside the gene matches: 7. The CDR3 coding sequence is TGTGCCAGTAGATACACAGGGGCTGGCAATCAGCCCCAGCATTTT. Its protein is CASRYTGAGNQPQHF.

The V gene is TRBV7-2, the J gene TRBJ1-3; D remains ambiguous. Germline V gene data show CDR1 as SGHTA and CDR2 as FQGNSA. The length of the CDR3 is 14 residues. V was shortened by 4 bases and J by 3 bases, with 10 bases between the two germline ends. The CDR3 protein is CASSYISGGNTIYF. The CDR3 bases are TGTGCCAGCAGCTACATCTCAGGTGGAAACACCATATATTTT.

The chain uses TRBV29-1 and TRBJ1-1; perhaps TRBD1 as D (5 bases). The germline V gene has CDR1 SQVTM and CDR2 ANQGSEA. The CDR3 is 11 residues long. Trimming pared 8 bases from V and 4 bases from J, leaving 11 bases between. The CDR3 region is CSPAGVTEAFF. In DNA form, the CDR3 reads TGCAGCCCCGCGGGGGTCACTGAAGCTTTCTTT.

This chain connects TRBV18 to TRBJ2-2; 11 bases line up with TRBD1. CDR1 KGHSH and CDR2 LQKENI come from the germline V gene. CDR3 length: 16 residues. The V gene end was trimmed by 6 bases and the J gene end by 4 bases; junction bases not matched to a gene: 7. CDR3 in DNA: TGTGCCAGCTCCCGGACAGGGGGCAAGTCCACCGGGGAGCTGTTTTTT. Protein sequence: CASSRTGGKSTGELFF.

The chain uses TRBV29-1 and TRBJ1-1; unclear D gene. This CDR3 has 15 residues. The V gene lost 6 bases and the J gene lost 0 bases, with 17 bases spanning the gap. The germline V gene encodes CDR1 SQVTM and CDR2 ANQGSEA. Here the CDR3 reads CSVLKYSTLNTEAFF. The CDR3 DNA is TGCAGCGTCTTGAAGTACTCAACACTGAACACTGAAGCTTTCTTT.

The chain carries TRBV9 and TRBJ2-1; a possible D gene is TRBD2 (5 bases). Trimming left V 2 bases short and J 8 bases short, with 8 bases between. CDR3 length: 12 amino acids. CDR1 and CDR2 from the germline V gene are SGDLS and YYNGEE. The CDR3 DNA reads as TGTGCCAGCAGCGTGCTGCGGGATGAGCAGTTCTTC. It specifies CASSVLRDEQFF. Full variable domain (rest looked up from reference TRBV9 and TRBJ2-1): DSGVTQTPKHLITATGQRVTLRCSPRSGDLSVYWYQQSLDQGLQFLIQYYNGEERAKGNILERFSAQQFPDLHSELNLSSLELGDSALYFCASSVLRDEQFFGPGTRLTVL.

With respect to this clone: Other DNA sequences in the same sample also yield this CDR3. This chain joins TRBV30 and TRBJ2-5; D is unresolved. The germline V gene has CDR1 GTSNPN and CDR2 SVGIG (reference sequence). The CDR3 covers 11 residues. V was trimmed by 0 bases and J by 4 bases, leaving 3 bases between them. The CDR3 spells CAWSVRETQYF. In DNA form, the CDR3 reads TGTGCCTGGAGTGTTCGAGAGACCCAGTACTTC.

The chain combines TRBV5-1 with TRBJ2-1; no clear D. The CDR3 runs 13 residues. Germline V gene lookup returns CDR1 SGHRS and CDR2 YFSETQ. The germline V and J ends were trimmed by 4 bases and 5 bases, with 10 bases remaining between them. The CDR3 sequence: CASSTGPDNEQFF. The DNA for the CDR3 is TGCGCCAGCAGCACCGGACCCGACAATGAGCAGTTCTTC.

The genes are TRBV27 and TRBJ1-1; D unclear. This CDR3 region has 15 residues. Trimming took 1 base from V and 5 from J, leaving 14 bases between them. Per germline, CDR1 MNHEY and CDR2 SMNVEV (reference sequence). As DNA, the CDR3 is TGTGCCAGCAGTTTATTTCCAGGTGAGGAGACTGAAGCTTTCTTT. Translated, it gives CASSLFPGEETEAFF.

The chain joins TRBV18 to TRBJ2-1, with 10 bases fitting TRBD1. Trimming cost V 4 bases and J 6 bases; bases outside gene matches: 3. Germline CDR1 reads KGHSH; CDR2 reads LQKENI. The CDR3 contains 14 residues. CDR3: CASSLGTGVNEQFF. In DNA form, the CDR3 reads TGTGCCAGCTCACTCGGGACAGGGGTCAATGAGCAGTTCTTC. Filled out from reference TRBV18 and TRBJ2-1, the complete variable domain reads NAGVMQNPRHLVRRRGQEARLRCSPMKGHSHVYWYRQLPEEGLKFMVYLQKENIIDESGMPKERFSAEFPKEGPSILRIQQVVRGDSAAYFCASSLGTGVNEQFFGPGTRLTVL.

The chain recombines TRBV2 with TRBJ2-7; TRBD1 matches at 9 bases. The CDR3 contains 14 residues. Germline loops: CDR1 SNHLY, CDR2 FYNNEI. With 6 bases clipped from V and 2 bases from J, the junction kept 5 bases outside the gene matches. The CDR3 sequence is CASRGGQGTYEQYF. CDR3 sequence (DNA): TGTGCCAGCAGGGGGGGACAGGGAACCTACGAGCAGTACTTC.

V usage is TRBV5-1 and J usage is TRBJ1-4; D uncertain. This CDR3 spans 16 amino acids. The V gene lost 4 bases and the J gene lost 5 bases, with 18 bases spanning the gap. The germline CDR1 and CDR2 sequences are SGHRS and YFSETQ. The CDR3 DNA sequence: TGCGCCAGCAGCGGGTCCCCGGGAGACCGAAATGAAAAACTGTTTTTT. This encodes CASSGSPGDRNEKLFF.

The chain carries TRBV4-3 and TRBJ1-1; TRBD1 aligns across 11 bases. Germline V gene sequence: CDR1 LGHNA, CDR2 YSLEER. Unmatched junction bases numbered 7, after V lost 5 bases and J lost 5 bases. This CDR3 comprises 15 residues. CDR3 DNA: TGCGCCAGCAGCTACGGGACAGGGGGAGATACTGAAGCTTTCTTT. Its translation is CASSYGTGGDTEAFF.

The chain employs TRBV6-4 and TRBJ2-2; 7 nucleotides align to TRBD1. Trimming removed 3 bases from V and 1 base from J; junction bases left unmatched: 5. Germline loops: CDR1 MRHNA, CDR2 SNTAGT. The length of the CDR3 is 16 residues. CDR3 amino acids: CASSEEGTENTGELFF. For the CDR3, the DNA is TGTGCCAGCAGTGAAGAAGGGACAGAGAACACCGGGGAGCTGTTTTTT.

The J gene is TRBJ2-7, the V gene TRBV5-1; possible D gene TRBD2, 6 bases. The CDR3 has 14 residues. Germline V CDR1 and CDR2: SGHRS, YFSETQ. V was shortened by 3 bases and J by 7 bases, with 17 bases between the two germline ends. The CDR3 DNA is TGCGCCAGCAGCTCGGGACTCCACGGGGTGGAGCAGTACTTC. This encodes CASSSGLHGVEQYF.

V and J are TRBV9 and TRBJ2-3; 7 positions match TRBD2. Germline CDR1 and CDR2: SGDLS and YYNGEE. The CDR3 has 15 amino acids. After removal of 4 bases from V and 2 bases from J, the junction contained 7 bases not matched to a gene. This CDR3 reads CASSIGLELTDTQYF. Written as DNA, the CDR3 is TGTGCCAGCAGCATTGGACTAGAACTCACAGATACGCAGTATTTT.

The rearrangement uses TRBV7-2 and TRBJ1-2, with D possibly TRBD1 on 6 matching bases. Trimming left V 5 bases short and J 8 bases short, with 18 bases between. Germline CDR1 is SGHTA and CDR2 is FQGNSA. This CDR3 region has 14 residues. CDR3 nucleotide sequence: TGTGCCAGCAGCCTAGGGGGGCTTGCCAACGGCTACACCTTC. Its protein is CASSLGGLANGYTF.

V usage is TRBV30 and J usage is TRBJ1-1; 8 bases align to TRBD1. V shed 0 bases and J 0 bases; nucleotides not matched to a gene: 6. This CDR3 is 16 amino acids long. The V gene's germline CDR1 is GTSNPN and CDR2 SVGIG (reference sequence). CDR3 bases: TGTGCCTGGAGTGTAAGGGACAGGTTATTGAACACTGAAGCTTTCTTT. This encodes CAWSVRDRLLNTEAFF.

The V gene is TRBV21-1, the J gene TRBJ2-1; TRBD2, the D gene given by the table, was not confirmed from the DNA. TRBV21-1 is a known pseudogene. The CDR3 has 17 amino acids. CDR3 nucleotides: TGTGCCAGCAGCAAAGCGGTCAGTGGGAGAAGCTACAATGAGCAGTTCTTC. Encoded protein: CASSKAVSGRSYNEQFF.

With regard to this clone: One junction end disagrees with the germline gene, perhaps due to a read error. The rearrangement joins TRBV5-1 to TRBJ2-3; 12 bases line up with TRBD1. CDR1 and CDR2 from the germline V gene are SGHRS and YFSETQ. The CDR3 is 15 residues long. The CDR3 DNA sequence: TGCGCTAGCAGCTTCCGGGACAGGGGGCGCGATACGCAGTATTTT. It encodes CASSFRDRGRDTQYF.

The chain is built from TRBV25-1 and TRBJ2-7, with D unresolved. Germline-derived CDR1 and CDR2 are MGHDK and SYGVNS. The CDR3 has 11 residues. Trimming removed 2 bases from V and 3 bases from J, with 2 bases in between. Here the CDR3 DNA reads TGTGCCAGCAGTGAAGGCTACGAGCAGTACTTC. It is translated as CASSEGYEQYF.

The rearrangement links TRBV28 to TRBJ2-5, with D maybe TRBD2 (7 bases). CDR3 size: 15 residues. Germline loops: CDR1 MDHEN, CDR2 SYDVKM. V was trimmed by 6 bases and J by 4 bases, leaving 18 bases between them. CDR3 DNA sequence: TGTGCCAGCAGGCTCCCGGGGGGAGGGGGAGAGACCCAGTACTTC. This gives the protein CASRLPGGGGETQYF.

In this sample, this clone turned up a few times. This chain connects TRBV7-9 to TRBJ2-1; the D is unclear. Trimming pared 5 bases from V and 12 bases from J, leaving 17 bases between. CDR3 length: 13 amino acids. CDR1 and CDR2 from the germline V gene are SEHNR and FQNEAQ (reference sequence). The CDR3 sequence is CASSHLRLVGQFF. The DNA of the CDR3 is TGTGCCAGCAGCCATTTGCGGCTAGTGGGGCAGTTCTTC. Full variable domain (remainder filled in from reference TRBV7-9 and TRBJ2-1): DTGVSQNPRHKITKRGQNVTFRCDPISEHNRLYWYRQTLGQGPEFLTYFQNEAQLEKSRLLSDRFSAERPKGSFSTLEIQRTEQGDSAMYLCASSHLRLVGQFFGPGTRLTVL.